This is a list of T cell receptor beta chains from one sample in a study of patients and donors after allogeneic stem cell transplantation. From the RT-PCR reads, TCRdb called clonotypes with MiXCR, one entry per CDR3 protein. Of over 200,000 distinct CDR3 sequences listed, 38% are singletons. What was sequenced was blood, either unsorted or a sorted T cell fraction (not recorded which). The source of these receptors is a human donor who was either an allogeneic HSCT recipient or a stem cell or donor lymphocyte infusion donor (not recorded which). It is not recorded whose cells these are; they may come from a transplant donor. Each CDR3 is given with its conserved first and last residue. D genes are given only for firm matches. Part of the rows lack a size; the others show once, few, many or a class for expanded clones.

V: TRBV5-8; D: NA; J: TRBJ1-5; size: NA; CDR3: CASSLLGQGYNQPQHF; DNA: TGTGCCAGCAGCTTACTGGGACAAGGCTACAATCAGCCCCAGCATTTT
V: TRBV12-3/TRBV12-4; D: TRBD1; J: TRBJ2-1; size: NA; CDR3: CASSLWGTGYHEQFF; DNA: TGTGCCAGCAGCCTCTGGGGGACAGGGTACCATGAGCAGTTCTTC
V: TRBV18; D: TRBD1; J: TRBJ1-2; size: NA; CDR3: CASSPKDRTGDGYTF; DNA: TGTGCCAGCTCACCAAAGGACCGGACAGGGGACGGCTACACCTTC
V: TRBV24-1; D: TRBD2; J: TRBJ2-3; size: NA; CDR3: CATSEELAGAGGDTQYF; DNA: TGTGCCACCAGTGAGGAACTAGCGGGGGCGGGCGGCGATACGCAGTATTTT
V: TRBV20-1; D: NA; J: TRBJ1-1; size: NA; CDR3: CSEKLNTEAFF; DNA: TGCAGTGAGAAACTGAACACTGAAGCTTTCTTT
V: TRBV9; D: TRBD2; J: TRBJ2-2; size: NA; CDR3: CASRPGTSGPGELFF; DNA: TGTGCCAGCAGACCCGGGACTAGCGGGCCCGGGGAGCTGTTTTTT
V: TRBV4-2; D: NA; J: TRBJ2-4; size: NA; CDR3: CASSQEPLAKNIQYF; DNA: TGTGCCAGCAGCCAGGAACCCTTGGCCAAAAACATTCAGTACTTC
V: TRBV4-2; D: NA; J: TRBJ1-2; size: few; CDR3: CASSQDMGHDMNGYTF; DNA: TGTGCCAGCAGCCAAGATATGGGACACGACATGAATGGCTACACCTTC
V: TRBV29-1; D: NA; J: TRBJ2-1; size: NA; CDR3: CSVSGYNEQFF; DNA: TGCAGCGTTTCGGGTTACAATGAGCAGTTCTTC
V: TRBV7-9; D: NA; J: TRBJ1-2; size: NA; CDR3: CASSPPRASYGYTF; DNA: TGTGCCAGCAGCCCCCCGAGAGCCTCCTATGGCTACACCTTC
V: TRBV30; D: NA; J: TRBJ1-1; size: NA; CDR3: CAWSGQANTEAFF; DNA: TGTGCCTGGAGTGGACAGGCGAACACTGAAGCTTTCTTT
V: TRBV29-1; D: NA; J: TRBJ1-1; size: NA; CDR3: CSAGGRNTEAFF; DNA: TGCAGCGCGGGGGGGCGTAACACTGAAGCTTTCTTT
V: TRBV28; D: NA; J: TRBJ1-2; size: NA; CDR3: CASSLADRSNYGYTF; DNA: TGTGCCAGCAGTTTAGCCGACAGGTCTAACTATGGCTACACCTTC
V: TRBV12-3/TRBV12-4; D: NA; J: TRBJ1-2; size: few; CDR3: CASTEGRDLYGYTF; DNA: TGTGCCAGCACTGAAGGTCGGGATCTTTATGGCTACACCTTC
V: TRBV3-1; D: TRBD2; J: TRBJ2-1; size: NA; CDR3: CASSQVPLAGGKEQFF; DNA: TGTGCCAGCAGCCAAGTTCCACTAGCGGGGGGGAAGGAGCAGTTCTTC
V: TRBV5-1; D: TRBD1; J: TRBJ1-1; size: once; CDR3: CASSSGQAPNTEAFF; DNA: TGCGCCAGCAGCTCGGGACAGGCTCCGAACACTGAAGCTTTCTTT
V: TRBV6-1; D: NA; J: TRBJ1-5; size: NA; CDR3: CASSEGVDRRNQPQHF; DNA: TGTGCCAGCAGTGAAGGAGTTGACAGGAGAAATCAGCCCCAGCATTTT
V: TRBV28; D: NA; J: TRBJ2-7; size: once; CDR3: CASSLTTTEQYF; DNA: TGTGCCAGCAGTTTAACCACCACCGAGCAGTACTTC
V: TRBV3-1; D: NA; J: TRBJ2-2; size: NA; CDR3: CASSQEGPTGELFF; DNA: TGTGCCAGCAGCCAAGAGGGCCCCACCGGGGAGCTGTTTTTT
V: TRBV9; D: NA; J: TRBJ1-2; size: few; CDR3: CASSVSFKMKDYGYTF; DNA: TGTGCCAGCAGCGTAAGCTTCAAGATGAAAGACTATGGCTACACCTTC
V: TRBV7-9; D: NA; J: TRBJ2-1; size: few; CDR3: CASSSTLHEQFF; DNA: TGTGCCAGCAGCTCGACACTACATGAGCAGTTCTTC
V: TRBV6-6; D: TRBD2; J: TRBJ2-1; size: NA; CDR3: CASSYSGGLYNEQFF; DNA: TGTGCCAGCAGTTATAGCGGGGGACTGTACAATGAGCAGTTCTTC
V: TRBV2; D: NA; J: TRBJ1-5; size: NA; CDR3: CASSEQGIRPQHF; DNA: TGTGCCAGCAGTGAACAGGGTATAAGGCCCCAGCATTTT
V: TRBV19; D: NA; J: TRBJ1-1; size: NA; CDR3: CASSPSGLGAATEAFF; DNA: TGTGCCAGTAGCCCTTCCGGCCTCGGAGCAGCCACTGAAGCTTTCTTT
V: TRBV7-2; D: NA; J: TRBJ1-6; size: NA; CDR3: CASSLESNSPLHF; DNA: TGTGCCAGCAGCTTAGAAAGTAATTCACCCCTCCACTTT